This T cell receptor beta chain was sequenced during a study of blood T cell repertoires in COVID-19. Across the whole study: T cells, B-cell-depleted T cells, or PBMCs provided the cDNA or gDNA that served as material.

In the original processing: Reference gene primer amplification gave nucleated cell count estimates. Using immunoSEQ multiplex PCR, the repertoire was profiled, and TCRdb retains in-frame clones only, with some absent. V and J calls plus clone size are reproduced from that table; the DNA served to infer D and trimming. The repertoire holds roughly 120,000 clones, with 70% to 85% as singletons. The ends were cut back, 7 bases at V and 8 bases at J, with 17 bases in the middle. The CDR3 has 13 residues. In germline, CDR1 is SQVTM, CDR2 ANQGSEA. The receptor comes from a man aged 50 to 59 with acute or convalescent COVID-19. The chain couples TRBV29-1 to TRBJ1-4, with TRBD1 as a possible D gene (6 bases). The sequenced material came from peripheral blood. The CDR3: CSANHGGREKLFF. The CDR3 DNA is TGCAGCGCTAACCACGGGGGGCGCGAAAAACTGTTTTTT.